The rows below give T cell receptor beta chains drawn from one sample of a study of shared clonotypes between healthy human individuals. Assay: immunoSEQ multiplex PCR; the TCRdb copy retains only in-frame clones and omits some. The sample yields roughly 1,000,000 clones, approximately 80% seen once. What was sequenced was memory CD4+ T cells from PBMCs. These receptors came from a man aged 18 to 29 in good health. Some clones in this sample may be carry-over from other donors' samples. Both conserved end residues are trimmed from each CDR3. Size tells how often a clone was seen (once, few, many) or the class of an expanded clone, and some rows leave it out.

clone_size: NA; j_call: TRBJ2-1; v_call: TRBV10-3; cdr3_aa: AISSDRGVNEQF
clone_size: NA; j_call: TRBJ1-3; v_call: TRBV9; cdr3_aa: ASSVSSGQHSGNTIY
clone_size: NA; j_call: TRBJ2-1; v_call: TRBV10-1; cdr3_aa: ASSEGAYSYNEQF
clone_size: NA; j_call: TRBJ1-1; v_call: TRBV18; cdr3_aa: ASSRGGFPEAF
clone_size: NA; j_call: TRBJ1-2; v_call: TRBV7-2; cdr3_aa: ASSSPLLTYGYT
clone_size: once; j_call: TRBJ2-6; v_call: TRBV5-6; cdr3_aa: ASSLRDSGANVLT
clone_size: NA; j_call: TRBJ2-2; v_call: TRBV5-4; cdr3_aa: ASSPPGQGNTGELF
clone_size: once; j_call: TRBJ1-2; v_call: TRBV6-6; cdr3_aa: ATTVGGGYT
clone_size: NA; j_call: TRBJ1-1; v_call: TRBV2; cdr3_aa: ATFGQPNTEAF
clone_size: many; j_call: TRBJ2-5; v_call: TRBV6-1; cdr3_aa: ASSEDSGPGTQY
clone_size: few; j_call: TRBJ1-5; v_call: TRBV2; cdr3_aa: ASSALGYDQPQH
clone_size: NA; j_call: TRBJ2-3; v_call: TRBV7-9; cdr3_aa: ASSIRGADTQY
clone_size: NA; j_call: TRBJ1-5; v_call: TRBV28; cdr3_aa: ASSIPPRSTRNQPQH
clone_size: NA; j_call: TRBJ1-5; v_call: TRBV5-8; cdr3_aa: ASSWTGGPNQPQH
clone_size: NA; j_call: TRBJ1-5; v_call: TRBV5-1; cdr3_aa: ASSQGQGNNQPQH
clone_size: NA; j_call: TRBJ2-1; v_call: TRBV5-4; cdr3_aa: ASSTPGKRESRDEQF
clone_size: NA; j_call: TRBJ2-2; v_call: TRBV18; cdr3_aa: ASSPRRQDLSTGELF
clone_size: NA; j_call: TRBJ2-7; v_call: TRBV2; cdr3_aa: ASRIQSTGTYEQY
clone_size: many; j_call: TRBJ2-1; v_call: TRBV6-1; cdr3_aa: ASSGGLPTSGQF
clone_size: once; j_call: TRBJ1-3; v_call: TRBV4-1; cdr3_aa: ASSQVSGNTIY
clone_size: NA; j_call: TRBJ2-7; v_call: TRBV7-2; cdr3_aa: ASNHKTALGSYEQY
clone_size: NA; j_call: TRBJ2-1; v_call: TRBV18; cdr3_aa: ASSPLPFNNEQF
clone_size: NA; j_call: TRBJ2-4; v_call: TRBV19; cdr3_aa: ASSPRTSGSQTKNIQY
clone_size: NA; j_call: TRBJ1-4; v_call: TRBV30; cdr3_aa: AWGTPGQVYKLF
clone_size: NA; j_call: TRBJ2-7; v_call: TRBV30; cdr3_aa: AWSVLAQTVTFEQY
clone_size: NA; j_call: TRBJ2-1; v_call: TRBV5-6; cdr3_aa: ASSFGATGGSGNEQF
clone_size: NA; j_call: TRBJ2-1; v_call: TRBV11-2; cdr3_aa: ASSLMMWEPRNEQF
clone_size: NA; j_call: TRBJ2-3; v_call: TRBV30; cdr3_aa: AWRTLGITDTQY